This TCR beta chain was identified during a study of persistence of HIV-infected CD4 T cells. Background on the study: Donors had been on suppressive ART for a median of 8 years.

This nonspecific control used anti-CD3/anti-CD28 bead stimulation of CD4+ T cells. Sorting of responding CD4+ T cells relied on upregulated CD40 ligand together with CD69. Donors were HIV-1-infected adults who began suppressive ART during chronic infection. For at least 4 years, plasma HIV-1 RNA was undetectable (<50 copies/mL). Donors had CD4+ T cell counts above 400 cells/uL and were CMV-seropositive. The immunoSEQ assay was version 4, run in survey mode. The assay was immunoSEQ multiplex PCR, and TCRdb's table has in-frame clones only and misses some. This repertoire shows 30,000 to 45,000 clones, around 90% found once; its top ten account for roughly 1.3%. Points on this clone: Its antigen is not known.

The V end was cut by 0 bases, the J end by 0 bases, with 9 bases between. CDR3 length equals 16 residues. Germline V gene sequence: CDR1 LNHDA, CDR2 SQIVND (reference sequence). The receptor comes from an adult man with HIV who was CMV-seropositive. The sequenced sample was CD4+ T cells sorted from PBMCs after approximately 19-hour stimulation, obtained from a patient who received antiretroviral therapy. J is TRBJ1-5 and V is TRBV19, with D unresolved. The CDR3 sequence is CASSIDQRDSNQPQHF. CDR3 coding DNA: TGTGCCAGTAGTATAGATCAAAGGGATAGCAATCAGCCCCAGCATTTT.